This T cell receptor beta chain was identified during a study of T-cell memory formation after mild COVID-19 (dated by TCRdb to the early 2020s). At the level of the whole study: TCR sequence clusters from the two donors were found to be largely donor specific. In a couple of donors, T-cell clones that expanded and contracted after mild COVID-19 were followed by sequencing TCRalpha and TCRbeta repertoires longitudinally. Two young, previously healthy adult volunteers, one female and one male, were included in the cohort. The paper's findings and limits, for the study overall: Contracting CD4+ clones were found mainly in CM and EM memory subsets, while CD8+ clones were enriched in EMRA. SARS-CoV-2 specificity of the second-wave clones peaking on day 37 was not confirmed. The study included only a couple of mild cases, and larger cohorts that include severe cases with pre-infection samples were judged to be necessary. From day 15 to 85, contracting clones showed balanced CD4/CD8 phenotypes, whereas a second wave of clones that expanded from day 15 to 37 leaned towards CD4+. Some responding clones were detected in pre-infection memory, suggesting pre-existing cross-reactive memory T cells joined the SARS-CoV-2 response.

Ficoll-Paque density gradient centrifugation was the method used to isolate PBMCs. V loses 0 bases of germline sequence and J loses 0 bases, and the interval between the two ends is 6 bases. The CDR3 goes from the cysteine to the phenylalanine over 15 residues. Solely the CDR3 DNA is kept, with 45 bases framed from the first base. Looking up the germline V gene yields CDR1 MNHEY and CDR2 SVGAGI. Instrument used: Illumina NovaSeq 6000. TCRalpha and TCRbeta cDNA libraries were built by 5'RACE with constant-segment primers, adding sample barcodes and unique molecular identifiers. Trizol reagent was used to extract RNA from every sample. The libraries were amplified in two PCR steps, and the second step added a second sample barcode and Illumina TruSeq adapters. Libraries were sequenced on an Illumina NovaSeq with 2 x 150 bp paired-end reads. The authors' analysis ran thus. Demultiplexing of reads and collapsing into UMI-guided consensus sequences were performed with migec v1.2.7. Using mixcr v2.1.11, UMI consensuses were aligned to TRA and TRB V and J templates and then assembled into clonotypes. Expanded or contracted clonotypes were those called significant by both edgeR and NoisET, with noise models trained on biological replicates. For edgeR calls, the cutoffs were a false discovery rate-adjusted p below 0.01 and a log2 fold-change threshold of 1. PCA with hierarchical clustering of max-normalized trajectories of the 1000 most abundant clonotypes was used as exploratory dynamics analysis. The CD4 or CD8 phenotype of responding clones was assigned using the separately sequenced CD4+ and CD8+ repertoires. TCRdb handled the public reads itself, with Q25 trimming in fastp and clone calling in MiXCR, and kept productive beta chains. CDR3 protein duplicates are merged, each entry listing the most common genes and DNA. In this record, the V and J calls reflect TCRdb's handling and not the investigators' own analysis. The sample data list 100,000 to 120,000 distinct CDR3 sequences, and 15% to 20% of these were observed just once. The top ten hold about 6% of the sample.

This clonotype was counted only a few times. This receptor's antigen is unknown. Per-nucleotide qualities are absent, and no much larger clonotype sits a single base away. The chain joins TRBV6-5 to TRBJ1-3, with no reliable assignment of the D segment. Input material: PBMCs or a T cell subset sorted from them (not recorded which). This TCR was recovered from a man aged 18 to 35 who had mild COVID-19 (a few samples of this study predate the infection). The sample titles of this study are shuffled in the database, so cell type and time point are left out; the donor was told from shared clones. The nucleotides read TGTGCCAGCAGTTACTCCGTGGCCTCTGGAAACACCATATATTTT. It translates as CASSYSVASGNTIYF.